The clone carrying this T cell receptor beta chain was found many times. The authors built TCR beta libraries using iRepertoire HTBI primers and Arm-PCR of CDR3 regions. TCRdb reprocessed the multiplex PCR reads via MiXCR and lists one record per CDR3 protein. The sample holds 420,000 or so distinct CDR3 sequences, about a sixth seen once. The length of the CDR3 is 15 residues. Germline V gives CDR1 SEHNR, CDR2 FQNEAQ (reference sequence). The germline V and J ends were trimmed by 6 bases and 0 bases, with 15 bases remaining between them. This record comes from a study of regulatory T cells in long-lasting Graves disease. Study details: Graves' patients, newly diagnosed, had taken antithyroid drugs under 3 months.

This sample's time point: newly diagnosed GD, antithyroid drugs for less than 3 months. PBMC-derived RNA was used for the TCR library. Those enrolled as patients came out of an endocrinology department in Xi'an, China. In addition, the sample was reused for a study of T cells in Graves' hyperthyroidism and ophthalmopathy. That work contributes: Each patient was aged 18 to 65 and had newly diagnosed hyperthyroidism of under 2 months' duration. HTBI primers were employed in a first-round RT-PCR of the TCR CDR3.

V gene TRBV7-9 combines with J gene TRBJ2-7; no firm D call. This TCR derives from a woman younger than 30 with Graves disease. The sample in question was peripheral blood mononuclear cells (PBMCs), obtained at new diagnosis, from a patient treated with antithyroid drugs. This chain's CDR3 is CASRSTTSPSYEQYF. CDR3 DNA: TGTGCCAGCAGGTCTACTACTTCCCCCTCCTACGAGCAGTACTTC.